This TCR beta chain derives from a study of cytomegalovirus exposure and HLA in healthy donors. In the case of this clone: Its cognate antigen is unknown.

The PCR employed 60 Vbeta primers together with 13 Jbeta primers. Assay: immunoSEQ multiplex PCR; the TCRdb copy retains only in-frame clones and omits some. The table has around 190,000 clones, about nine tenths seen once. Study-level results: TCR beta V- and J-gene trimming was later associated with a missense DCLRE1C variant.

This CDR3 comprises 15 residues. Germline CDR1 SGHRS, CDR2 YFSETQ. V was trimmed by 3 bases and J by 4 bases, leaving 16 bases between them. The sequencing input was PBMCs. This chain links TRBV5-1 with TRBJ1-1; perhaps TRBD1 as D (5 bases). The receptor comes from a boy between 2 and 10 years old in good health and CMV-seronegative. The DNA of the CDR3 is TGCGCCAGCAGCTGGGGGGGGAGGGTCAGCACTGAAGCTTTCTTT. This gives the protein CASSWGGRVSTEAFF.